A single sample gave rise to the 14 T cell receptor beta chains below, sequenced in a study of T cell responses to AZD1222 COVID-19 vaccine. Method: immunoSEQ multiplex PCR; TCRdb's copy keeps in-frame clones and lacks some. The sample lists about 140,000 clones, 80% to 95% occurring once. The source was peripheral blood, collected on day 0 of AZD1222 vaccination. These receptors all stem from an adult in good health.

The V call is TRBV4-1, the J call TRBJ2-6; 8 bases are shared with TRBD2. V lost 1 base, J lost 0 bases, and 8 bases stayed unmatched. The CDR3 covers 19 residues. Germline V CDR1 and CDR2: MGHRA, YSYEKL. DNA for the CDR3: TGCGCCAGCAGCCAAGGAGCTAGCGGGTATCACTCTGGGGCCAACGTCCTGACTTTC. Residues: CASSQGASGYHSGANVLTF.

V gene TRBV3-1 (or the pseudogene TRBV3-2) combines with J gene TRBJ2-4, with a tentative D call TRBD2 (5 bases). Deletions cut 3 bases from V and 0 bases from J, with 15 bases between. In germline, CDR1 is LGHDT, CDR2 YNNKEL (reference sequence). The CDR3 covers 17 residues. The CDR3 region has the DNA TGTGCCAGCAGCCACCGGGATGGGGTCCTAGCCAAAAACATTCAGTACTTC. Translating it yields CASSHRDGVLAKNIQYF.

V gene TRBV9 combines with J gene TRBJ1-6; D uncertain. The V end was cut by 0 bases, the J end by 5 bases, with 3 bases between. The CDR3 length is 13 residues. CDR1 is SGDLS, CDR2 YYNGEE, per germline. The CDR3 DNA sequence: TGTGCCAGCAGCGTAGCAGATAATTCACCCCTCCACTTT. It codes for CASSVADNSPLHF.

This sequence joins TRBV19 and TRBJ2-5, with D unclear. Per germline, CDR1 LNHDA and CDR2 SQIVND (reference sequence). V shed 6 bases and J shed 5 bases, with 7 bases lying between them. The CDR3 consists of 11 residues. The CDR3 region is CASSSAETQYF. The CDR3 nucleotides read TGTGCCAGTAGCTCCGCGGAGACCCAGTACTTC.

This rearrangement joins TRBV9 to TRBJ2-7, with 9 bases that match TRBD2. V shed 5 bases, J shed 0 bases, and the junction held 6 bases outside the gene matches. Germline CDR1 SGDLS, CDR2 YYNGEE. The CDR3 is 15 residues long. For the CDR3, the DNA is TGTGCCAGCAGTGTATCTAGCGGGGCCTCCTACGAGCAGTACTTC. It yields the protein CASSVSSGASYEQYF.

The count of this clone is one. V usage is TRBV19 and J usage is TRBJ1-1; 7 bases are shared with TRBD1. The germline CDR1 and CDR2 sequences are LNHDA and SQIVND (reference sequence). V lost 0 bases to trimming and J lost 5 bases; unmatched junction nucleotides: 15. The CDR3 totals 18 residues. CDR3 sequence: CASSIDLGRGLYGTEAFF. The CDR3 coding sequence is TGTGCCAGTAGTATAGATCTCGGGAGGGGGCTATATGGAACTGAAGCTTTCTTT. Full variable domain (remainder filled in from reference TRBV19 and TRBJ1-1): DGGITQSPKYLFRKEGQNVTLSCEQNLNHDAMYWYRQDPGQGLRLIYYSQIVNDFQKGDIAEGYSVSREKKESFPLTVTSAQKNPTAFYLCASSIDLGRGLYGTEAFFGQGTRLTVV.

This chain links TRBV4-1 with TRBJ1-2, with D unresolved. V lost 3 bases to trimming and J lost 2 bases, with 4 bases between them. The CDR3 has 12 residues. The germline gives CDR1 MGHRA, CDR2 YSYEKL. The CDR3 loop is CASSQSNYGYTF. CDR3 DNA: TGCGCCAGCAGCCAGAGCAACTATGGCTACACCTTC.

This sequence joins TRBV5-1 and TRBJ2-7, with D uncertain. Trimming stripped 0 bases from V and 5 bases from J, with 9 bases between. The CDR3 covers 13 residues. Germline CDR1 is SGHRS and CDR2 is YFSETQ. The CDR3 spells CASSLGVLDEQYF. The CDR3 bases are TGCGCCAGCAGCTTGGGGGTGCTGGACGAGCAGTACTTC.

The V gene is TRBV13, the J gene TRBJ2-3, with TRBD2 identical over 14 bases. Germline V CDR1 and CDR2: PRHDT, FYEKMQ (reference sequence). The CDR3 contains 16 residues. J was trimmed by 3 bases and V by 3 bases; bases with no gene match: 2. The CDR3 sequence: CASSFRLAGGTDTQYF. In DNA, the CDR3 is TGTGCCAGCAGCTTCCGACTAGCGGGAGGGACAGATACGCAGTATTTT.

The rearrangement joins TRBV2 to TRBJ1-1; D might be TRBD1 (5 bases). The V end was cut by 6 bases, the J end by 7 bases, with 18 bases between. Germline-derived CDR1 and CDR2 are SNHLY and FYNNEI. This CDR3 is 14 amino acids long. Here the CDR3 DNA reads TGTGCCAGCAGGGGAGCCCGGGGGTTTGGTGAAGCTTTCTTT. Amino acid sequence: CASRGARGFGEAFF.

This chain uses TRBV5-1 with TRBJ2-7, with a weak D call TRBD1 (7 bases). CDR3 length equals 12 residues. Germline CDR1 reads SGHRS; CDR2 reads YFSETQ. Trimming stripped 4 bases from V and 6 bases from J, with 11 bases between. The CDR3 protein is CASSAGGGEQYF. In nucleotides, the CDR3 is TGCGCCAGCAGCGCAGGGGGAGGCGAGCAGTACTTC.

V usage is TRBV6-5 and J usage is TRBJ1-2, with 7 bases that match TRBD1. CDR1 MNHEY and CDR2 SVGAGI come from the germline V gene. This CDR3 has 15 residues. V dropped 6 bases and J dropped 6; count of bases not matched to a gene: 13. CDR3 in amino acids: CASRGGQVVWHGYTF. The DNA of the CDR3 is TGTGCCAGCAGGGGAGGACAGGTCGTGTGGCATGGCTACACCTTC.

V and J are TRBV2 and TRBJ1-2, with 10 bases fitting TRBD1. Germline V gene data show CDR1 as SNHLY and CDR2 as FYNNEI. The V gene end was trimmed by 4 bases and the J gene end by 0 bases; junction bases not matched to a gene: 11. This CDR3 has 18 amino acids. The CDR3 region has the DNA TGTGCCAGCAGTGCCGGACAGGGGGATTACTTGTCTAACTATGGCTACACCTTC. It yields the protein CASSAGQGDYLSNYGYTF.

The chain has TRBV2 and TRBJ1-2; D is undetermined. Germline CDR1 is SNHLY and CDR2 is FYNNEI. CDR3 length: 13 amino acids. V gave up 6 bases and J gave up 8 bases, with 16 bases separating them. The CDR3 DNA follows: TGTGCCAGCAGCGGGAGTCTAGGGTTGGGCTACACCTTC. It yields the protein CASSGSLGLGYTF. Supplemented by reference TRBV2 and TRBJ1-2, the full variable domain reads EPEVTQTPSHQVTQMGQEVILRCVPISNHLYFYWYRQILGQKVEFLVSFYNNEISEKSEIFDDQFSVERPDGSNFTLKIRSTKLEDSAMYFCASSGSLGLGYTFGSGTRLTVV.